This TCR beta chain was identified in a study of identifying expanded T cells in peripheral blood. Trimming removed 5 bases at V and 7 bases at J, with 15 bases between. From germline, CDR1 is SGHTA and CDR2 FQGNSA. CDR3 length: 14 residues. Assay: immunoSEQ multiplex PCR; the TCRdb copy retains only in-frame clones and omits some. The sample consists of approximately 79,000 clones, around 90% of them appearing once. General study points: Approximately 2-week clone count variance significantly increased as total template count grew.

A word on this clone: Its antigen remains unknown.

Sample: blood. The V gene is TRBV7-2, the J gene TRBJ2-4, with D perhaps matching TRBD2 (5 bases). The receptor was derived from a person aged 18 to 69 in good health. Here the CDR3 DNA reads TGTGCCAGCAGCGAAACTCGGGGAGCGAACATTCAGTACTTC. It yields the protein CASSETRGANIQYF.